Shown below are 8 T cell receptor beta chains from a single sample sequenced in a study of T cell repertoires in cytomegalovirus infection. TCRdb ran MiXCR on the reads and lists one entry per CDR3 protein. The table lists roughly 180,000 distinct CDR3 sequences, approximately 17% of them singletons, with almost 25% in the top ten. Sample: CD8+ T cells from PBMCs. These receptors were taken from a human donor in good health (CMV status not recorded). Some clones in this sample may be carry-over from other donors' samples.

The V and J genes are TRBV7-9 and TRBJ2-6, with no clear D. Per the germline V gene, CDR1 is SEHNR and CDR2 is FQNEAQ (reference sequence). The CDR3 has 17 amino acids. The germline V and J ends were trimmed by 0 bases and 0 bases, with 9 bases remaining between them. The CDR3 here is CASSLALAASGANVLTF. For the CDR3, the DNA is TGTGCCAGCAGCTTAGCTCTTGCGGCCTCTGGGGCCAACGTCCTGACTTTC.

CDR3 DNA: TGTGCCAGCAGCTCAACAGGGACGGGACTGTTTTTT. Amino acids: CASSSTGTGLFF. The genes are TRBV7-9 and TRBJ1-4; the D gene is possibly TRBD1 (6 bases). This CDR3 comprises 12 residues. V lost 4 bases, J lost 13 bases, and 13 bases lay in between. The germline CDR1 and CDR2 sequences are SEHNR and FQNEAQ (reference sequence).

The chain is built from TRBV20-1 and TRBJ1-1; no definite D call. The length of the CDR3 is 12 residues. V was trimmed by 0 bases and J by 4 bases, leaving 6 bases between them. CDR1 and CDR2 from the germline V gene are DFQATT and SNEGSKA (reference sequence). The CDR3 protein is CSARDLPTEAFF. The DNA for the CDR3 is TGCAGTGCTAGAGATTTACCCACTGAAGCTTTCTTT.

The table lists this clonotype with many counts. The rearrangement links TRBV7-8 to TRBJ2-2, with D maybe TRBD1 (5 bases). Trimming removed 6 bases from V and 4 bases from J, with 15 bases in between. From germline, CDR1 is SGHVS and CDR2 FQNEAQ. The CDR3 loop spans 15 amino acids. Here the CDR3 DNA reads TGTGCCAGCAGAAAACATCAGGGCCCCACCGGGGAGCTGTTTTTT. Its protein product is CASRKHQGPTGELFF.

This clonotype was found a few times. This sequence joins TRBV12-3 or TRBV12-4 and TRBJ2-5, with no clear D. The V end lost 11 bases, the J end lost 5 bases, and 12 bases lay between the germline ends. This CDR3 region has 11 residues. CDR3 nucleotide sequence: TGTGCCGCACAATTAGGGGAGACCCAGTACTTC. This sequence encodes CAAQLGETQYF.

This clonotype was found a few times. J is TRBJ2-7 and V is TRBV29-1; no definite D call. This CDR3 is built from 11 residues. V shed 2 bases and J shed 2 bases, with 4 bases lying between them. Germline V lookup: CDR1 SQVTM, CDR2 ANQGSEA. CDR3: CSVELAYEQYF. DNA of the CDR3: TGCAGCGTTGAATTAGCCTACGAGCAGTACTTC.

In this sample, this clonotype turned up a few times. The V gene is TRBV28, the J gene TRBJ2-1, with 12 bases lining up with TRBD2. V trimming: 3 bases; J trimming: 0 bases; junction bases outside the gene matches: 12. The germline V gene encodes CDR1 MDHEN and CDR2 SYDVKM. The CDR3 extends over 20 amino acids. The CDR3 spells CASSFPRGTSGSSSYNEQFF. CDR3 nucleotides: TGTGCCAGCAGTTTTCCTAGAGGGACTAGCGGGTCCAGCTCCTACAATGAGCAGTTCTTC.

The CDR3 here is CALGDSRTKNIQYF. CDR3 nucleotide sequence: TGTGCCTTAGGGGACAGCCGTACCAAAAACATTCAGTACTTC. The chain employs TRBV30 and TRBJ2-4; TRBD1 aligns across 7 bases. The V and J ends lost 7 bases and 2 bases, in that order; junction bases with no gene match: 8. Germline V gene sequence: CDR1 GTSNPN, CDR2 SVGIG (reference sequence). The CDR3 has 14 amino acids.